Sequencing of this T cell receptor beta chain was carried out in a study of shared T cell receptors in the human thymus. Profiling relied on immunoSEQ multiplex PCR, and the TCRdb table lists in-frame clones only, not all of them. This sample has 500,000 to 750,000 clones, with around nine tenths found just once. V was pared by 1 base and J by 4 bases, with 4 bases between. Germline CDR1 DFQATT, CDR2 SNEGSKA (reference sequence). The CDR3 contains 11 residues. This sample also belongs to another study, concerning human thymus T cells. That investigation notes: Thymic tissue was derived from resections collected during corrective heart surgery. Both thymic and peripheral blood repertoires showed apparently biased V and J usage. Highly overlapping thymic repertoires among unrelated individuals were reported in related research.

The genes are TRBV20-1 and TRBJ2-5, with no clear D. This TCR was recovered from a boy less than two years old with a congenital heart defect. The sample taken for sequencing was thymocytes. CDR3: CSARGLETQYF. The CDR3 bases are TGCAGTGCTAGAGGTCTAGAGACCCAGTACTTC.